This TCR beta chain originates from a study of cytomegalovirus exposure and HLA in healthy donors. The CDR3 is made up of 16 amino acids. V was pared by 3 bases and J by 6 bases, with 11 bases of the junction left unmatched. Germline CDR1 is SNHLY and CDR2 is FYNNEI. Primers included in the PCR were 60 Vbeta and 13 Jbeta primers. TCRdb's table, derived via immunoSEQ multiplex PCR, lists solely in-frame clones and lacks some. The profile shows roughly 110,000 clones, around 80% of them singletons. The chain joins TRBV2 to TRBJ2-5; 9 positions match TRBD2. Sequenced input: PBMCs. This clonotype was sampled from a man aged 60 to 69 in good health and CMV-seronegative. The CDR3 bases are TGTGCCAGCAGTGATACACGCGGGGGGGCGGGGAAGACCCAGTACTTC. Its translation: CASSDTRGGAGKTQYF.